Shown below are 7 T cell receptor beta chains from a single sample sequenced in a study of spatial heterogeneity in lung cancer. TCRdb called the 5' RACE reads again in MiXCR, with one record for every CDR3 protein. The sample has a few thousand distinct CDR3 sequences; over 15% are singletons. The antigens for these receptors are not known. General study points: Expanded alpha and beta TCR counts within tumors tracked tumor mutation counts.

Specified time point: sample taken at primary tumor resection. Sample: lung tumor tissue, taken at surgery. The receptors shown here come from a male donor with early-stage non-small cell lung cancer.

By share, this clonotype counts as medium-sized. A library made for alpha chains picked up this beta chain off target, so its size means little. The chain carries TRBV11-3 and TRBJ2-1, with D possibly being TRBD1 (6 bases). The CDR3 is made up of 13 amino acids. Germline CDR1 reads SGHNT; CDR2 reads YENEEA. Deletions cut 5 bases from V and 5 bases from J, with 10 bases between. CDR3 loop: CASSHGGHNEQFF. The CDR3 region has the DNA TGTGCCAGCAGCCATGGGGGCCACAATGAGCAGTTCTTC.

Notes on this clonotype: As an off-target read in a library built for alpha chains, this beta chain has a frequency of little significance. The chain couples TRBV5-6 to TRBJ1-4; D is unclear. The germline V and J ends were trimmed by 0 bases and 4 bases, with 10 bases remaining between them. This CDR3 spans 15 amino acids. CDR1 is SGHDT and CDR2 is YYEEEE in the germline V gene. CDR3 region: CASSLAGGFNEKLFF. The CDR3 DNA follows: TGTGCCAGCAGCTTGGCCGGAGGCTTTAATGAAAAACTGTTTTTT.

By share, this clonotype counts as large. This beta chain is a stray sequence in a library constructed for alpha chains; its clone size is not meaningful. This rearrangement joins TRBV20-1 to TRBJ2-5; D gene uncertain. There are 12 residues in the CDR3. CDR1 DFQATT and CDR2 SNEGSKA come from the germline V gene (reference sequence). CDR3 nucleotide sequence: TGCGGCCCCCGCCTCTACCAAGAGACCCAGTACTTC. Its translation is CGPRLYQETQYF.

This clonotype qualifies as medium-sized (0.01 to 0.1%). Since the library was made to target alpha chains, this beta chain is a stray read and its abundance is not meaningful. The chain employs TRBV10-3 and TRBJ2-7; the match to TRBD2 covers 14 bases. The V segment lost 6 bases and the J segment 8 bases; nucleotides outside the gene matches: 6. CDR1 is ENHRY and CDR2 is SYGVKD in the germline V gene. This CDR3 has 14 residues. The CDR3 loop is CAIRWTSGGSQQYF. The CDR3, as DNA: TGTGCCATCAGGTGGACTAGCGGGGGGTCCCAGCAGTACTTC.

In the case of this clonotype: This beta chain was picked up by a library intended for alpha chains and is off target, so its count carries little meaning. CDR3: CAISTSAETQYF. The CDR3, as DNA: TGTGCCATCAGTACCAGCGCCGAGACCCAGTACTTC. The chain is built from TRBV10-3 and TRBJ2-5, with unresolved D. V was clipped by 5 bases and J by 5 bases, with 9 bases between them. CDR1 is ENHRY, CDR2 SYGVKD, per germline. The CDR3 loop spans 12 amino acids.

This clonotype was found once. Since it is a stray read in a library aimed at alpha chains, this beta chain has a size that is not meaningful. The chain has TRBV28 and TRBJ2-1; no firm D call. The germline V and J ends were trimmed by 2 bases and 9 bases, with 8 bases remaining between them. The CDR3 loop spans 12 amino acids. Germline V gene lookup returns CDR1 MDHEN and CDR2 SYDVKM. CDR3 nucleotide sequence: TGTGCCAGCAGTTTAGGATTAATTGAGCAGTTCTTC. Translated: CASSLGLIEQFF.

This clonotype is classed as medium-sized. This beta chain is a stray sequence in a library constructed for alpha chains; its clone size is not meaningful. This chain joins TRBV6-2 or TRBV6-3 and TRBJ1-1; tentative D call: TRBD1 (5 bases). The CDR3 loop spans 16 amino acids. V gave up 6 bases and J gave up 1 base, with 18 bases separating them. Germline CDR1 reads MNHEY; CDR2 reads SVGEGT. The CDR3 protein is CASSRKVGQKNTEAFF. The DNA of the CDR3 is TGTGCCAGCAGCCGTAAAGTTGGACAAAAGAACACTGAAGCTTTCTTT.